The next 17 T cell receptor beta chains were all read from a single sample in a study of CD8 T cells in ankylosing spondylitis. Via MiXCR, TCRdb re-called the 5' RACE reads, giving one row per CDR3 protein. The data contain 250,000 to 350,000 distinct CDR3 sequences, over 15% of them seen just once; the ten biggest clones take up around 7.8%. The sample was blood, either unsorted or a sorted T cell fraction (not recorded which). These TCRs come from a male donor with ankylosing spondylitis or in good health (not recorded which).

The chain links TRBV5-1 to TRBJ2-1, with D perhaps assigned TRBD1 or TRBD2 (5 bases each). This CDR3 is built from 14 residues. The V end was cut by 3 bases, the J end by 5 bases, with 12 bases between. Germline V gene lookup returns CDR1 SGHRS and CDR2 YFSETQ. The CDR3 DNA follows: TGCGCCAGCAGCTCCCCGGGGCTCGACAATGAGCAGTTCTTC. Encoded protein: CASSSPGLDNEQFF.

The chain joins TRBV6-1 to TRBJ2-5; 7 nucleotides align to TRBD1. The CDR3 spans 16 residues. Unmatched junction bases numbered 10, after V lost 1 base and J lost 5 bases. Germline V gene lookup returns CDR1 MNHNS and CDR2 SASEGT. CDR3 amino acids: CASSEGDPGGWETQYF. Here the CDR3 DNA reads TGTGCCAGCAGTGAAGGAGACCCAGGGGGTTGGGAGACCCAGTACTTC.

Only a few counts were recorded for this clonotype. The J gene is TRBJ2-1, the V gene TRBV12-3 or TRBV12-4; 7 nucleotides agree with TRBD2. The V gene end was trimmed by 6 bases and the J gene end by 7 bases; junction bases not matched to a gene: 12. This CDR3 contains 15 residues. The CDR3 bases are TGTGCCAGCAGCCCTCGGACGGGGGGTTTTAATGAGCAGTTCTTC. It specifies CASSPRTGGFNEQFF.

This chain joins TRBV5-1 and TRBJ2-2; TRBD1 agrees at 8 bases. Germline-derived CDR1 and CDR2 are SGHRS and YFSETQ. V trimming: 2 bases; J trimming: 3 bases; junction bases outside the gene matches: 6. The CDR3 is 16 amino acids. The CDR3 DNA sequence: TGCGCCAGCAGCTTCCAGGACAGGGTTTACACCGGGGAGCTGTTTTTT. Encoded protein: CASSFQDRVYTGELFF.

This clonotype was observed many times. The chain uses TRBV20-1 and TRBJ2-3; 7 nucleotides line up with TRBD2. Germline CDR1 is DFQATT and CDR2 is SNEGSKA (reference sequence). J gave up 2 bases and V 3 bases, and 5 bases lay outside the gene matches. The CDR3 is 14 residues long. CDR3 residues: CSARLAVITDTQYF. The DNA for the CDR3 is TGCAGTGCTAGGCTAGCGGTAATCACAGATACGCAGTATTTT.

In its sample, this clonotype was seen a few times. V gene TRBV3-1 combines with J gene TRBJ1-1, with TRBD1 matching over 7 bases. Germline V gene data show CDR1 as LGHDT and CDR2 as YNNKEL (reference sequence). The J segment lost 4 bases and the V segment lost 6 bases, leaving 8 bases of the junction unmatched. The CDR3 extends over 14 amino acids. The CDR3 loop reads CASRPQGSSTEAFF. The CDR3 bases are TGTGCCAGCAGGCCACAGGGGTCGAGCACTGAAGCTTTCTTT. The full variable domain, in which reference TRBV3-1 and TRBJ1-1 provide the parts outside the CDR3, is DTAVSQTPKYLVTQMGNDKSIKCEQNLGHDTMYWYKQDSKKFLKIMFSYNNKELIINETVPNRFSPKSPDKAHLNLHINSLELGDSAVYFCASRPQGSSTEAFFGQGTRLTVV.

This clonotype was seen ten or more times. The rearrangement uses TRBV20-1 and TRBJ2-7, with 12 positions matching TRBD2. V shed 5 bases and J 0 bases; nucleotides not matched to a gene: 8. The CDR3 has 16 amino acids. The germline V gene encodes CDR1 DFQATT and CDR2 SNEGSKA (reference sequence). The CDR3 nucleotides are TGCAGTGCTGATCTAGCGGGAGGGTCCAGCTCCTACGAGCAGTACGTC. Translating gives CSADLAGGSSSYEQYV.

The V call is TRBV24-1, the J call TRBJ1-4, with 7 bases lining up with TRBD1. The CDR3 consists of 13 residues. After removal of 9 bases from V and 8 bases from J, the junction contained 8 bases not matched to a gene. Germline lookup yields CDR1 KGHDR and CDR2 SFDVKD. The CDR3 spells CATQSQGDEKLFF. The DNA of the CDR3 is TGTGCCACCCAGTCCCAGGGGGACGAAAAACTGTTTTTT.

This clonotype was detected ten times or more. CDR3 sequence: CASRRPGANVLTF. DNA of the CDR3: TGTGCCAGCCGTCGACCTGGGGCCAACGTCCTGACTTTC. The rearrangement joins TRBV12-3 or TRBV12-4 to TRBJ2-6; D ambiguous. CDR3 length: 13 amino acids. V was clipped by 8 bases and J by 2 bases, with 7 bases between them.

This clonotype was counted only a few times. V usage is TRBV20-1 and J usage is TRBJ1-6; 11 nucleotides line up with TRBD1. The CDR3 runs to 14 residues. CDR1 DFQATT and CDR2 SNEGSKA come from the germline V gene (reference sequence). Unmatched junction bases numbered 6, after V lost 0 bases and J lost 14 bases. The CDR3 spells CSARDLGTGGSLHF. The CDR3 region has the DNA TGCAGTGCTAGAGATCTTGGGACAGGGGGTTCCCTCCACTTT.

The CDR3 DNA is TGTGCCAGCAGCTTAGGTGACTCAGTAGATCAGCCCCAGCATTTT. This translates into CASSLGDSVDQPQHF. The chain carries TRBV7-2 and TRBJ1-5; no clear D. Germline V gene sequence: CDR1 SGHTA, CDR2 FQGNSA. The CDR3 is 15 amino acids. V lost 1 base to trimming and J lost 5 bases, with 12 bases between them.

This chain uses TRBV29-1 with TRBJ2-5; D unresolved. Germline CDR1 SQVTM, CDR2 ANQGSEA. V lost 4 bases to trimming and J lost 1 base, with 16 bases between them. This CDR3 region has 15 residues. The CDR3 spells CSVAKLGQGQETQYF. CDR3 nucleotides: TGCAGCGTTGCCAAGCTCGGGCAAGGCCAAGAGACCCAGTACTTC. Supplemented by reference TRBV29-1 and TRBJ2-5, the full variable domain reads SAVISQKPSRDICQRGTSLTIQCQVDSQVTMMFWYRQQPGQSLTLIATANQGSEATYESGFVIDKFPISRPNLTFSTLTVSNMSPEDSSIYLCSVAKLGQGQETQYFGPGTRLLVL.

This clonotype appeared a few times. One end of the junction does not line up with germline, which may come from a read error. V and J are TRBV12-3 or TRBV12-4 and TRBJ2-4; 14 bases align to TRBD2. CDR3 length equals 20 residues. The CDR3 reads CASSSRRGTGLAGAQNIQYF. In nucleotides, the CDR3 is TGTGCCAGCAGTTCCCGGCGGGGCACGGGACTAGCGGGAGCCCAAAACATTCAGTACTTC.

The rearrangement uses TRBV5-1 and TRBJ1-2; 7 nucleotides line up with TRBD1. Germline lookup yields CDR1 SGHRS and CDR2 YFSETQ. V lost 4 bases to trimming and J lost 8 bases; unmatched junction nucleotides: 14. CDR3 size: 15 residues. This CDR3 is CASSEFGTATMGYTF. CDR3 bases: TGCGCCAGCAGCGAATTCGGGACAGCGACTATGGGCTACACCTTC.

The sample holds a few counts of this clonotype. The chain recombines TRBV20-1 with TRBJ1-5; 7 bases align to TRBD1. Germline loops: CDR1 DFQATT, CDR2 SNEGSKA (reference sequence). The CDR3 is made up of 15 amino acids. Losses at the gene ends were 0 bases for V and 9 bases for J; bases not matched to a gene: 11. As DNA, the CDR3 is TGCAGTGCTAGAGACAGACAGGGCCGAGCCTCGCCCCAGCATTTT. This encodes CSARDRQGRASPQHF.

V and J are TRBV10-1 and TRBJ2-3; TRBD2 agrees at 9 bases. Germline V gene data show CDR1 as WNHNN and CDR2 as SYGVQD (reference sequence). The trim removed 0 bases at V and 5 bases at J, leaving 6 bases unmatched. This CDR3 has 16 residues. The CDR3 protein is CASSESTSGRIDTQYF. The CDR3 DNA is TGCGCCAGCAGTGAGTCGACTAGCGGACGGATAGATACGCAGTATTTT.

This clonotype turned up a few times. This chain joins TRBV5-1 and TRBJ2-2; 7 positions agree with TRBD1. Germline loops: CDR1 SGHRS, CDR2 YFSETQ. V dropped 4 bases and J dropped 2; count of bases not matched to a gene: 5. The CDR3 spans 15 residues. The DNA of the CDR3 is TGCGCCAGCAGCCAGGGACAGCCAAACACCGGGGAGCTGTTTTTT. This translates into CASSQGQPNTGELFF. Supplemented by reference TRBV5-1 and TRBJ2-2, the full variable domain reads KAGVTQTPRYLIKTRGQQVTLSCSPISGHRSVSWYQQTPGQGLQFLFEYFSETQRNKGNFPGRFSGRQFSNSRSEMNVSTLELGDSALYLCASSQGQPNTGELFFGEGSRLTVL.